The subject of this entry is one TCR beta chain. Its target is unknown. Losses at the gene ends were 3 bases for V and 9 bases for J; bases not matched to a gene: 7. The CDR3 consists of 14 residues. The V gene's germline CDR1 is SGHRS and CDR2 YFSETQ. Clones were read by immunoSEQ multiplex PCR, and TCRdb kept only the in-frame ones, dropping some. The data show about 11,000 clones, about 80% seen once. The data are from a study of follicular helper T cells after annual influenza vaccination. Points from the study as a whole: Only roughly 10-20% of analyzed cells yielded productive TCRB sequences.

The time point is: 2014-2015 season, pre-vaccination. The receptor was derived from an adult who received the influenza vaccine. Sequenced here: CXCR5- memory CD4+ T cells sorted from blood, sampled on the day of influenza vaccination. The chain is built from TRBV5-1 and TRBJ2-1; 9 bases align to TRBD1. The CDR3 sequence: CASSSGQGLAEQFF. The CDR3 DNA reads TGCGCCAGCAGCTCAGGACAGGGGCTGGCTGAGCAGTTCTTC.